The 3 T cell receptor beta chains below were found in one sample sequenced in a study of shared clonotypes between healthy human individuals (dated by TCRdb to 2018 to 2021). Library preparation used the immunoSEQ multiplex PCR assay. Held by TCRdb, this immuneACCESS table contains in-frame sequences only and omits some clones. Under half of the omission traces to an unresolved V gene where checked; the cause of the rest is unknown. The table for this sample lists over a million clones; roughly 96% of them were counted only once. The top ten constitute roughly 1.2% of the sample. The sequencing input was naive CD4+ T cells sorted from blood. The cell subset or site label corresponds to: CD45RA+ positively selected. The receptor source for this set is a man aged 25-40 years in good health.

This chain joins TRBV7-9 and TRBJ2-7; D is uncertain. The CDR3 has 13 residues. V lost 6 bases, J lost 2 bases, and 11 bases lay in between. Per the germline V gene, CDR1 is SEHNR and CDR2 is FQNEAQ (reference sequence). Here the CDR3 reads CASRSRNTYEQYF. CDR3 bases: TGTGCCAGCAGGTCGCGGAATACCTACGAGCAGTACTTC.

The chain combines TRBV6-5 with TRBJ1-3; D perhaps matches TRBD1 (5 bases). Per germline, CDR1 MNHEY and CDR2 SVGAGI. CDR3 length: 16 residues. Trimming cost V 4 bases and J 0 bases, with 13 bases left between them. CDR3 in DNA: TGTGCCAGCAGTTTAACGGGGCTTAGCTCTGGAAACACCATATATTTT. Protein: CASSLTGLSSGNTIYF.

This chain uses TRBV14 with TRBJ2-1; 10 bases align to TRBD2. The germline gives CDR1 SGHDN, CDR2 FVKESK. The CDR3 length is 16 residues. V trimming: 1 base; J trimming: 4 bases; junction bases outside the gene matches: 4. The CDR3 protein is CASSQAGLAVYNEQFF. The CDR3 bases are TGTGCCAGCAGCCAAGCCGGACTAGCGGTGTACAATGAGCAGTTCTTC.